These 9 T cell receptor beta chains originate from one sample sequenced in a study of response to subunit inactivated influenza vaccine. TCRdb recomputed calls from the RT-PCR reads with MiXCR, one row per CDR3 protein. The sample records 450,000 to 600,000 distinct CDR3 sequences, 7.6% being singletons. Sample: PBMCs from blood, taken roughly 24 months after vaccination. These TCRs come from a man aged 50 to 69 who received an inactivated influenza vaccine.

In this sample, this clonotype turned up many times. CDR3 sequence reads: CSGTGVGTDTQYF. The CDR3, as DNA: TGCAGCGGGACAGGGGTCGGCACAGATACGCAGTATTTT. This chain connects TRBV29-1 to TRBJ2-3, with TRBD1 identical over 9 bases. J was trimmed by 1 base and V by 7 bases; bases with no gene match: 3. This CDR3 spans 13 amino acids. Germline-derived CDR1 and CDR2 are SQVTM and ANQGSEA.

This clonotype occurred a few times. This chain uses TRBV5-4 with TRBJ2-3; 9 nucleotides agree with TRBD2. J gave up 2 bases and V 2 bases, and 9 bases lay outside the gene matches. CDR3 length: 17 amino acids. CDR1 SGHNT and CDR2 YYREEE come from the germline V gene (reference sequence). The CDR3 sequence: CASSFKLAGADTDTQYF. The CDR3 coding sequence is TGTGCCAGCAGCTTCAAATTAGCGGGAGCTGACACAGATACGCAGTATTTT. The full variable domain, with the rest looked up from reference TRBV5-4 and TRBJ2-3, is ETGVTQSPTHLIKTRGQQVTLRCSSQSGHNTVSWYQQALGQGPQFIFQYYREEENGRGNFPPRFSGLQFPNYSSELNVNALELDDSALYLCASSFKLAGADTDTQYFGPGTRLTVL.

This clonotype has just a few counts. This chain connects TRBV5-5 to TRBJ2-6, with D hard to call. Germline lookup yields CDR1 SGHKS and CDR2 YYEKEE (reference sequence). The CDR3 is made up of 17 amino acids. V lost 4 bases to trimming and J lost 2 bases, with 16 bases between them. The CDR3 protein is CASSETPGLTGANVLTF. CDR3 coding DNA: TGTGCCAGCAGCGAAACCCCCGGGCTGACTGGGGCCAACGTCCTGACTTTC.

This clonotype showed up many times. The chain couples TRBV11-3 to TRBJ2-5; 9 bases map to TRBD2. The germline gives CDR1 SGHNT, CDR2 YENEEA. Trimming took 7 bases from V and 3 from J; bases not matched to a gene: 9. The CDR3 has 15 amino acids. The CDR3 spells CASKDAGGGKETQYF. The DNA for the CDR3 is TGTGCCAGCAAAGACGCGGGAGGGGGGAAAGAGACCCAGTACTTC.

In this sample, this clonotype turned up a few times. The chain couples TRBV24-1 to TRBJ2-5, with a possible D match to TRBD2 (5 bases). The CDR3 spans 14 residues. The V gene lost 0 bases and the J gene lost 7 bases, with 11 bases spanning the gap. Per the germline V gene, CDR1 is KGHDR and CDR2 is SFDVKD. The CDR3 protein is CATSDLGPRGTQYF. In nucleotides, the CDR3 is TGTGCCACCAGTGATTTGGGGCCCCGGGGGACCCAGTACTTC.

This clonotype came up many times. The DNA is omitted, as the CDR3 cannot be located on it reliably, and the CDR3 follows TCRdb's listing. This chain links TRBV12-3 or TRBV12-4 with TRBJ1-3. Termini included, the CDR3 measures 14 amino acids. This chain's CDR3 is CASSSSSSGNTIYF.

A few counts support this clonotype. The rearrangement uses TRBV28 and TRBJ2-1; 8 bases are a match to TRBD2. The germline V gene has CDR1 MDHEN and CDR2 SYDVKM. The J segment lost 1 base and the V segment lost 7 bases, leaving 9 bases of the junction unmatched. The CDR3 extends over 16 amino acids. CDR3 sequence: CASKSPAGGSYNEQFF. The CDR3 DNA sequence: TGTGCCAGCAAAAGTCCGGCGGGAGGATCCTACAATGAGCAGTTCTTC.

V usage is TRBV13 and J usage is TRBJ2-5; 8 bases fit TRBD2. V lost 2 bases to trimming and J lost 5 bases; unmatched junction nucleotides: 4. The CDR3 is 14 residues long. Germline V gene sequence: CDR1 PRHDT, CDR2 FYEKMQ (reference sequence). CDR3 nucleotide sequence: TGTGCCAGCAGCTTACGAGCGGGAGTGGAGACCCAGTACTTC. Its translation is CASSLRAGVETQYF.

This clonotype was observed a few times. CDR3 nucleotides: TGTGCCAGCAGTCTGGGCACCAAGTCGGCCGATACGCAGTATTTT. Its protein product is CASSLGTKSADTQYF. The genes are TRBV11-3 and TRBJ2-3; D is ambiguous. Trimming removed 6 bases at V and 6 bases at J, with 19 bases between. CDR1 is SGHNT and CDR2 is YENEEA in the germline V gene. CDR3 length: 15 amino acids.